A single TCR beta chain is shown here with its context. The data are from a study of blood T cell repertoires in COVID-19. Recovery among Cohort 3 donors was established by two negative PCRs, clearance, or symptom resolution. Assay used: immunoSEQ multiplex PCR; TCRdb lists only in-frame clones, some missing. The sample includes approximately 210,000 clones, roughly 87% of them seen just once. Germline CDR1 reads ENHRY; CDR2 reads SYGVKD. This CDR3 is built from 19 residues. J gave up 1 base and V 3 bases, and 10 bases lay outside the gene matches. Sequences were obtained from PBMCs or T cells enriched from blood (not recorded which). The clonotype was recovered from a woman aged 25 to 45 who had recovered from COVID-19. The chain links TRBV10-3 to TRBJ1-3; TRBD1 matches at 12 bases. The CDR3: CAISDPGQGARVSGNTIYF. In nucleotides, the CDR3 is TGTGCCATCAGTGACCCGGGACAGGGGGCGCGAGTTTCTGGAAACACCATATATTTT.